This T cell receptor beta chain emerged from a study of tumor-infiltrating lymphocytes in localized non-small cell lung cancer. In the study overall: Each patient gave resected tumor and non-adjacent uninvolved lung tissue.

Study-level findings and limits: No T-cell fraction difference was seen between IM1 and IM2 tumors. Different pieces of the same tissue were used for each assay. TCR sequencing covered a subset of patients with enough tissue.

The CDR3 contains 15 residues. CDR1 SGHDN and CDR2 FVKESK come from the germline V gene. V trimming: 4 bases; J trimming: 4 bases; junction bases outside the gene matches: 4. About this clone itself: Its antigen is unknown.

Only in-frame clones appear in the TCRdb table, and some are missing; sequencing was by immunoSEQ multiplex PCR. Of about 3,000 clones in the sample, roughly 65% were seen once. The V gene is TRBV14, the J gene TRBJ2-5; 12 bases are shared with TRBD2. The sequence derives from a human donor with non-small cell lung cancer. The sample comprised uninvolved lung tissue not adjacent to the tumor. This chain's CDR3 is CASSPLAGGRETQYF. CDR3 DNA: TGTGCCAGCAGCCCTCTAGCGGGGGGGAGAGAGACCCAGTACTTC.